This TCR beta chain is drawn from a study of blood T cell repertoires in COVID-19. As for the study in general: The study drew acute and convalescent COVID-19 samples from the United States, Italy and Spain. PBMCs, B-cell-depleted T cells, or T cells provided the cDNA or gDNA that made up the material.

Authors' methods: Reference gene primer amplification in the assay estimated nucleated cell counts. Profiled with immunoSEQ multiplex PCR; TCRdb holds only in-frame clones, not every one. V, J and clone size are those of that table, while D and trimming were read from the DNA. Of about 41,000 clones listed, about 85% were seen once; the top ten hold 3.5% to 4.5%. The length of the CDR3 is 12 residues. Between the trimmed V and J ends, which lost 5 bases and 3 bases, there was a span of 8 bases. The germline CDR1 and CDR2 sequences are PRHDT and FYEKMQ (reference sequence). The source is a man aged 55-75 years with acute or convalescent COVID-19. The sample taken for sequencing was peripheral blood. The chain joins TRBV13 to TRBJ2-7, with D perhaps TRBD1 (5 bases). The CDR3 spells CASSPQGYEQYF. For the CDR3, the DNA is TGTGCCAGCAGCCCCCAGGGCTACGAGCAGTACTTC.